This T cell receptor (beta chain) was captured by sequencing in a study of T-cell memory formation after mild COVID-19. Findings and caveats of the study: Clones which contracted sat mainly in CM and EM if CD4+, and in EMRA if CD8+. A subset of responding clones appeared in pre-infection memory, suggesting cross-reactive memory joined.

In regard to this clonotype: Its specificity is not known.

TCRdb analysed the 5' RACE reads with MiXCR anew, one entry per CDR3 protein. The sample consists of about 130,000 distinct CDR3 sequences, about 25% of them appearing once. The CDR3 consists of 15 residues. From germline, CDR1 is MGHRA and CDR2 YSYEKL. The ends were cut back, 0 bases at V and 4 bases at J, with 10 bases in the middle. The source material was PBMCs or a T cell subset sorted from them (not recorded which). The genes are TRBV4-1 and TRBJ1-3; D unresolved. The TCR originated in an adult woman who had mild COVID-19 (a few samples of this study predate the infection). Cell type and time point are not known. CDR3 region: CASSQDLPAGNTIYF. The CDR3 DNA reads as TGCGCCAGCAGCCAAGACTTACCGGCCGGAAACACCATATATTTT.